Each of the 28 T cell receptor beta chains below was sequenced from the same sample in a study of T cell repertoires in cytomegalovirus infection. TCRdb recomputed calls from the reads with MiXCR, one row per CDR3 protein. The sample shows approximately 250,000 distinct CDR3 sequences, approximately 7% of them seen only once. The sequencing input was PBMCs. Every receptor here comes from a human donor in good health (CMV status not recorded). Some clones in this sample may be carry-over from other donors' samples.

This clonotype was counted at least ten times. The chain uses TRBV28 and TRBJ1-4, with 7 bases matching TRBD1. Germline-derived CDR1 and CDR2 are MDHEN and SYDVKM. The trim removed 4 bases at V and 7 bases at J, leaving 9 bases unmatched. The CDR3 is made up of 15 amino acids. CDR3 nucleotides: TGTGCCAGCAGTTCATCTAGGGGGCGGGGTGAAAAACTGTTTTTT. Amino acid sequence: CASSSSRGRGEKLFF.

In DNA, the CDR3 is TGCAGCGTTGCGGGGGGATTGAATGAAAAACTGTTTTTT. Its protein product is CSVAGGLNEKLFF. The chain combines TRBV29-1 with TRBJ1-4; a weak D match, TRBD1 (5 bases). V was pared by 4 bases and J by 5 bases, with 11 bases between. CDR1 is SQVTM and CDR2 is ANQGSEA in the germline V gene. This CDR3 has 13 amino acids.

The CDR3 protein is CASSLAIGSDTQYF. The CDR3 bases are TGTGCCAGCAGCTTAGCGATCGGGTCAGATACGCAGTATTTT. The rearrangement links TRBV7-9 to TRBJ2-3; no firm D call. CDR3 length: 14 residues. Germline CDR1 reads SEHNR; CDR2 reads FQNEAQ (reference sequence). The V end was cut by 0 bases, the J end by 4 bases, with 8 bases between.

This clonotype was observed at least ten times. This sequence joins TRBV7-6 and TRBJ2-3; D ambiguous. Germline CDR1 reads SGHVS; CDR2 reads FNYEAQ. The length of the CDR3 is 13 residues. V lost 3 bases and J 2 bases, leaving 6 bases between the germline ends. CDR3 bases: TGTGCCAGCAGCTTTTACGCCACAGATACGCAGTATTTT. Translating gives CASSFYATDTQYF.

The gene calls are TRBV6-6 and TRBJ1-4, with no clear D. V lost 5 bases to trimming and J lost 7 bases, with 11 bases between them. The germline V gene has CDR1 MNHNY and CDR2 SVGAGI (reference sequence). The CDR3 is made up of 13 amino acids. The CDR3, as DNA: TGTGCCAGCAGTCGCGAACTGGGTGAAAAACTGTTTTTT. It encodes CASSRELGEKLFF.

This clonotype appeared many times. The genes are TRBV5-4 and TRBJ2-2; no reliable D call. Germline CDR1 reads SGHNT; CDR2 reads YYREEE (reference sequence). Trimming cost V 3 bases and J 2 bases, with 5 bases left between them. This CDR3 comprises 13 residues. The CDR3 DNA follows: TGTGCCAGCAGCTCCGATAACACCGGGGAGCTGTTTTTT. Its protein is CASSSDNTGELFF.

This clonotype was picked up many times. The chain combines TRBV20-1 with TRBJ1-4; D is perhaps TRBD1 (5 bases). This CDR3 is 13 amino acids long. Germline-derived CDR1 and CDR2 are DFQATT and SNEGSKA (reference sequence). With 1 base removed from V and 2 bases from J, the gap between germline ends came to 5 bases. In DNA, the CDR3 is TGCAGTGCTAGAGGGGGCACTAATGAAAAACTGTTTTTT. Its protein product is CSARGGTNEKLFF.

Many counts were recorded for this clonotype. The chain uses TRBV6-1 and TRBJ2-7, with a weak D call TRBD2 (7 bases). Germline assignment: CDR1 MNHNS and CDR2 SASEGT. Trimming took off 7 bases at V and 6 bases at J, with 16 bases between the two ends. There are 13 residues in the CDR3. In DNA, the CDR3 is TGTGCCAGCACCTACCTCGGGGGGCGCGAGCAGTACTTC. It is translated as CASTYLGGREQYF.

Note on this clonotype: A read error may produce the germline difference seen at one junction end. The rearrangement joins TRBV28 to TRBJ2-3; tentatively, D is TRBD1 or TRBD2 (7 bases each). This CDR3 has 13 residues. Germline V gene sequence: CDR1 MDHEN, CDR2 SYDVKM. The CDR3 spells CASSGGGTDTQCF. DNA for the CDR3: TGTGCCAGCAGTGGGGGGGGGACAGATACGCAGTGTTTT.

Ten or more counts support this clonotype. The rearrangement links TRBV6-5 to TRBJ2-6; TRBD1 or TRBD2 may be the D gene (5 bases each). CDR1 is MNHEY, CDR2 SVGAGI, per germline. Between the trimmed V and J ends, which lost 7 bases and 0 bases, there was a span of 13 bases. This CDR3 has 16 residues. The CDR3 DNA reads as TGTGCCAGCATCGGGGCGATGCGCTCTGGGGCCAACGTCCTGACTTTC. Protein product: CASIGAMRSGANVLTF.

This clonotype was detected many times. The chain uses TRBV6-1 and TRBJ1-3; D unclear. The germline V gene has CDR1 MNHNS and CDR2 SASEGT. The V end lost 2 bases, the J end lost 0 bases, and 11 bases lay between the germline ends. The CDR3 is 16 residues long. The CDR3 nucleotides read TGTGCCAGCAGTGAAAGGTCGGGAAGCTCTGGAAACACCATATATTTT. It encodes CASSERSGSSGNTIYF.

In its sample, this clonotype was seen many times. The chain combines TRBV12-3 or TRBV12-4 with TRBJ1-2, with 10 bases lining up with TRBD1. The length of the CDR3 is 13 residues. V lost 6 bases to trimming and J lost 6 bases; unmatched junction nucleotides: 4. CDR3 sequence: CASRTTGGDGYTF. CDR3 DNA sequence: TGTGCCAGCAGAACGACAGGGGGCGATGGCTACACCTTC.

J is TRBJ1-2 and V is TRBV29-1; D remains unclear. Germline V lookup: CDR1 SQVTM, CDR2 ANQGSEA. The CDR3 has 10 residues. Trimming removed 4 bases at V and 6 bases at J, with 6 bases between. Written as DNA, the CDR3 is TGCAGCGTTGGGCCCGATGGCTACACCTTC. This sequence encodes CSVGPDGYTF.

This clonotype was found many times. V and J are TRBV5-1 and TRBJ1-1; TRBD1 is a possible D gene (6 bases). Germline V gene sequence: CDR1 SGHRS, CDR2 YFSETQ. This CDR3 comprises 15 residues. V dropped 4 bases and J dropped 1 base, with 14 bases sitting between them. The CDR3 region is CASSKITGTNTEAFF. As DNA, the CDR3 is TGCGCCAGCAGCAAAATCACAGGGACGAACACTGAAGCTTTCTTT.

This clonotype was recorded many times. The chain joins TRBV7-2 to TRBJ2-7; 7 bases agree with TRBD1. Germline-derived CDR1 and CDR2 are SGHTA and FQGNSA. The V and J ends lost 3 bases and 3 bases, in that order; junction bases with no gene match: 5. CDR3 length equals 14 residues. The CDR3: CASSLRGQNYEQYF. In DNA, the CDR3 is TGTGCCAGCAGCTTGAGGGGACAGAACTACGAGCAGTACTTC.

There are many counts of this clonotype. The CDR3 is CASSFLTPSTEAFF. CDR3 in DNA: TGTGCCAGCAGCTTCTTAACACCCTCAACTGAAGCTTTCTTT. The J gene is TRBJ1-1, the V gene TRBV7-2, with D uncertain. Germline V gives CDR1 SGHTA, CDR2 FQGNSA. CDR3 size: 14 residues. V shed 3 bases and J shed 5 bases, with 13 bases lying between them.

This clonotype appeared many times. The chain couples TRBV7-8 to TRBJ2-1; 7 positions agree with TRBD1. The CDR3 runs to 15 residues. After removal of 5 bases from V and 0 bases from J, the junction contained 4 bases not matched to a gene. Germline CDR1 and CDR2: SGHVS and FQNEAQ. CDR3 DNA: TGTGCCAGCAGCGAACAGGGGACCTCCTACAATGAGCAGTTCTTC. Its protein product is CASSEQGTSYNEQFF.

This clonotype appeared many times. CDR3 residues: CASSFNQNQPQHF. CDR3 DNA sequence: TGTGCCAGCAGCTTCAATCAAAATCAGCCCCAGCATTTT. The gene calls are TRBV7-2 and TRBJ1-5; D is undetermined. The CDR3 has 13 residues. Germline V CDR1 and CDR2: SGHTA, FQGNSA. Deletions cut 3 bases from V and 4 bases from J, with 7 bases between.

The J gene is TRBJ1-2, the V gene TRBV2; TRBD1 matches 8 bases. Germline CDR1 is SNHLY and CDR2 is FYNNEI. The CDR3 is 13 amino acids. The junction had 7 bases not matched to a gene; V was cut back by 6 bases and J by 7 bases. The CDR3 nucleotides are TGTGCCAGCAGCCAGACAGGGGTTTTTGGCTACACCTTC. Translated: CASSQTGVFGYTF.

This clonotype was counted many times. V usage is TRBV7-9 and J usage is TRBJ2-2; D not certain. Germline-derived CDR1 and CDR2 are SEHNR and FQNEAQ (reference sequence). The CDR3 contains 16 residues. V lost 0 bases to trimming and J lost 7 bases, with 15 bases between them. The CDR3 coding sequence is TGTGCCAGCAGCTTAGCGCCTGCGGCGTCCGGCGGGGAGCTGTTTTTT. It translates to CASSLAPAASGGELFF.

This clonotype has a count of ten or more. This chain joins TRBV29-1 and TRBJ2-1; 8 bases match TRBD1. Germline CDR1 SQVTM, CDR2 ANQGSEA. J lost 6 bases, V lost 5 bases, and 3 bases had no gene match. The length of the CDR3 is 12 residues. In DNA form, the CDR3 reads TGCAGCGTTCGGACAGGGTTCAATGAGCAGTTCTTC. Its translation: CSVRTGFNEQFF.

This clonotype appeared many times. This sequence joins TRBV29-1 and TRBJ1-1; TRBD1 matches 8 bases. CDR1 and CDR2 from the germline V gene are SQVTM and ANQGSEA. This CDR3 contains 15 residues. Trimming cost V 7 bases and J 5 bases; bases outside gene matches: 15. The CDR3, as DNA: TGCAGCGCCCGGACAGGGAGTATGGGTGAGACTGAAGCTTTCTTT. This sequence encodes CSARTGSMGETEAFF.

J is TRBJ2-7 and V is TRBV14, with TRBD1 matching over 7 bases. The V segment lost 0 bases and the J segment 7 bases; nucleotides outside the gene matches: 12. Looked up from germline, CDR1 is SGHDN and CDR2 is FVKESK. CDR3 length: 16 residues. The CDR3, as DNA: TGTGCCAGCAGCCAAGAGACAGGGTATCCGGGGCGAGAGCAGTACTTC. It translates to CASSQETGYPGREQYF. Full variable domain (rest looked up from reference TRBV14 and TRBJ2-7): EAGVTQFPSHSVIEKGQTVTLRCDPISGHDNLYWYRRVMGKEIKFLLHFVKESKQDESGMPNNRFLAERTGGTYSTLKVQPAELEDSGVYFCASSQETGYPGREQYFGPGTRLTVT.

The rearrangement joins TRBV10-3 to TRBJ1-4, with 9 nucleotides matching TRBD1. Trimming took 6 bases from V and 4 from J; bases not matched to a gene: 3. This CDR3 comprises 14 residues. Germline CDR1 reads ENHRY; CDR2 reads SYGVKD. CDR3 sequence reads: CAISGQGINEKLFF. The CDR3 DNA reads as TGTGCCATCAGCGGACAGGGGATTAATGAAAAACTGTTTTTT.

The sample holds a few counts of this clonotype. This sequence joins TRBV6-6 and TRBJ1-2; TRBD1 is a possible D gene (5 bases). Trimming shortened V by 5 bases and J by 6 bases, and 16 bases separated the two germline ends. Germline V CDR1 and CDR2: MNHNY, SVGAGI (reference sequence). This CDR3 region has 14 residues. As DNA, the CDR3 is TGTGCCAGCAGTGGGGCCAGGGTAATCGATGGCTACACCTTC. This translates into CASSGARVIDGYTF.

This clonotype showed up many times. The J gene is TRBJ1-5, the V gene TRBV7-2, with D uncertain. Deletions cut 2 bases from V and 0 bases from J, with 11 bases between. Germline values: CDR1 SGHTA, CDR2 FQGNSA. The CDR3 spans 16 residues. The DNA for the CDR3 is TGTGCCAGCAGCTTATTTAACGGGGTTAGCAATCAGCCCCAGCATTTT. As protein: CASSLFNGVSNQPQHF.

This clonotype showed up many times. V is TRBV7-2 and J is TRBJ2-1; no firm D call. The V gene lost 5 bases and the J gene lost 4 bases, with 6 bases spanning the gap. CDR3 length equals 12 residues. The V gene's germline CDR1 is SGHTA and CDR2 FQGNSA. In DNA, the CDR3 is TGTGCCAGCAGCCCAGAATACAATGAGCAGTTCTTC. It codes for CASSPEYNEQFF.

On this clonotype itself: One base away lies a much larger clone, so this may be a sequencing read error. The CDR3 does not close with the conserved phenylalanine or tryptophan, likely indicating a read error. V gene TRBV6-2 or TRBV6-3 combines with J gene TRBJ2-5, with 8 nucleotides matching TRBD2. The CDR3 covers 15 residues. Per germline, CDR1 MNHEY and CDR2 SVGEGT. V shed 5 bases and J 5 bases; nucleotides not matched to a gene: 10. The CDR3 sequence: CASSPHGGAAETQYL. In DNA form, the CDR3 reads TGTGCCAGCAGTCCCCACGGGGGGGCCGCGGAGACCCAGTACTTG.